The text below deals with one T cell receptor beta chain. Here immunoSEQ multiplex PCR was the method, and the copy in TCRdb shows in-frame clones only, minus some. This sample carries around 240,000 clones, approximately 80% of them seen once, and the ten largest clones take about 7.4%. This record belongs to a study of blood T cell repertoires in COVID-19. Study background: Donors in the United States, Italy and Spain gave samples during acute or convalescent COVID-19. T cells, B-cell-depleted T cells, or PBMCs supplied cDNA or gDNA.

Sequencing was done on a sample of peripheral blood. The origin of this receptor is a woman between 45 and 65 years old with acute or convalescent COVID-19.

Here the CDR3 DNA reads TGCGCCAGCAGCCCCCTATGGACTGGGGACGAGCAGTACTTC. Translation: CASSPLWTGDEQYF. This chain connects TRBV4-1 to TRBJ2-7; D perhaps matches TRBD2 (5 bases). V lost 4 bases and J 5 bases, leaving 15 bases between the germline ends. The CDR3 loop spans 14 amino acids. Germline loops: CDR1 MGHRA, CDR2 YSYEKL.